Listed below are T cell receptor beta chains from one sample, sequenced in a study of blood T cells in healthy people across ages. TCRdb ran MiXCR on the 5' RACE reads and lists one entry per CDR3 protein. This sample has 1.5 million to 2 million distinct CDR3 sequences, with 28% found just once. The sequencing sample was made of blood. Receptor source: a woman younger than 45 in good health. CDR3s include the opening cysteine and the closing phenylalanine or tryptophan. D genes are given only for firm matches. Clone size appears in some rows only: once, few, many, or a class for an expanded clone.

clone size	J gene	V gene	D gene	CDR3 protein	CDR3 DNA
.	TRBJ1-1	TRBV5-1	.	CASSLTGGYATTEAFF	TGCGCCAGCAGCTTAACGGGAGGGTACGCGACCACTGAAGCTTTCTTT
few	TRBJ2-5	TRBV2	TRBD2	CASSEPAGSGGAGETQYF	TGTGCCAGCAGTGAACCCGCGGGGAGCGGGGGGGCCGGCGAGACCCAGTACTTC
.	TRBJ1-2	TRBV3-1	.	CASSHRGGSNYGYTF	TGTGCCAGCAGCCATAGGGGGGGCAGTAACTATGGCTACACCTTC
.	TRBJ2-7	TRBV6-5	.	CASKLDSLNEQYF	TGTGCCAGCAAATTGGACAGTCTAAACGAGCAGTACTTC
.	TRBJ2-4	TRBV7-6	TRBD2	CVSSPTSGGVAQGIQYF	TGTGTCAGCAGCCCAACGAGCGGGGGGGTGGCCCAGGGCATTCAGTACTTC
.	TRBJ1-1	TRBV19	.	CASTPGGHPAEAFF	TGTGCCAGTACCCCCGGGGGGCATCCGGCTGAAGCTTTCTTT
.	TRBJ1-1	TRBV10-3	.	CAISVEGTTEAFF	TGTGCCATCAGTGTGGAGGGTACCACTGAAGCTTTCTTT
few	TRBJ2-1	TRBV10-2	.	CASSEVGLRSYNEQFF	TGCGCCAGCAGTGAAGTAGGGTTACGCTCCTACAATGAGCAGTTCTTC
many	TRBJ2-7	TRBV7-2	.	CASSPGAERGEQYF	TGTGCCAGCAGCCCCGGAGCCGAGAGGGGCGAGCAGTACTTC
.	TRBJ2-1	TRBV5-1	TRBD2	CASSIREGPYNEQFF	TGCGCCAGCAGCATAAGGGAGGGGCCCTACAATGAGCAGTTCTTC
once	TRBJ2-2	TRBV11-2	TRBD1	CATKGTGDFRELFF	TGTGCCACAAAAGGGACAGGGGATTTCCGGGAGCTGTTTTTT
few	TRBJ1-2	TRBV9	TRBD1	CASSPDLGQYGYTF	TGTGCCAGCAGCCCAGATCTGGGACAGTATGGCTACACCTTC
.	TRBJ1-1	TRBV10-3	TRBD1	CATLGQGARNTEAFF	TGTGCCACTCTGGGACAGGGGGCAAGGAACACTGAAGCTTTCTTT
.	TRBJ2-7	TRBV28	TRBD1	CASSPGQGRNYEQYF	TGTGCCAGCAGTCCGGGACAGGGGAGAAACTACGAGCAGTACTTC
few	TRBJ1-5	TRBV6-2/TRBV6-3	TRBD1	CASSGQGERQPQHF	TGTGCCAGCAGCGGTCAGGGGGAAAGGCAGCCCCAGCATTTT
.	TRBJ2-1	TRBV7-9	TRBD2	CASSFPAGDREQFF	TGTGCCAGCAGCTTTCCCGCGGGGGATCGGGAGCAGTTCTTC
.	TRBJ2-3	TRBV20-1	.	CSASGGVLYTQYF	TGCAGTGCTAGTGGCGGGGTCTTATATACGCAGTATTTT
.	TRBJ2-5	TRBV5-1	TRBD2	CASNPTSGVGDEQYF	TGCGCCAGCAATCCTACTAGCGGGGTTGGTGATGAGCAGTACTTC
few	TRBJ2-1	TRBV29-1	TRBD1	CSVEGRGQGYNEQFF	TGCAGCGTTGAAGGGCGGGGACAGGGCTACAATGAGCAGTTCTTC
.	TRBJ1-2	TRBV7-9	TRBD1	CASSSGDSANYGYTF	TGTGCCAGCAGCTCGGGGGACAGCGCTAACTATGGCTACACCTTC
few	TRBJ2-4	TRBV6-1	TRBD1	CASTDVGQGGGKNIQYF	TGTGCCAGCACCGACGTGGGACAGGGAGGAGGCAAAAACATTCAGTACTTC
once	TRBJ1-1	TRBV7-9	.	CASSEGSDTEAFF	TGTGCCAGCAGCGAGGGGTCTGACACTGAAGCTTTCTTT
few	TRBJ2-5	TRBV7-9	.	CASSRPGGPQGGTQYF	TGTGCCAGCAGCCGACCTGGGGGCCCCCAGGGTGGGACCCAGTACTTC
many	TRBJ2-1	TRBV18	TRBD2	CASSSGIYNEQFF	TGTGCCAGCAGCAGCGGGATCTACAATGAGCAGTTCTTC
.	TRBJ1-2	TRBV29-1	.	CSVEDQGGEGYTF	TGCAGCGTTGAAGATCAAGGGGGTGAGGGCTACACCTTC